The 18 T cell receptor beta chains presented below share a single source sample, sequenced in a study of cytomegalovirus exposure and HLA in healthy donors. With 60 Vbeta and 13 Jbeta primers, the PCR was carried out. Assay: immunoSEQ multiplex PCR; the TCRdb copy retains only in-frame clones and omits some. The sample yields some 180,000 clones, around 80% seen once. The sequenced material came from PBMCs. Receptors originate from a man aged 25 to 45 in good health and CMV-seronegative.

The V gene is TRBV27, the J gene TRBJ2-2; D call uncertain. This CDR3 has 13 amino acids. Germline V gene lookup returns CDR1 MNHEY and CDR2 SMNVEV (reference sequence). V lost 7 bases and J 6 bases, leaving 12 bases between the germline ends. CDR3 bases: TGTGCCAGCAACTCAGGATATTCCGGGGAGCTGTTTTTT. Translating gives CASNSGYSGELFF.

This clone was recorded a few times. The chain recombines TRBV18 with TRBJ1-1; TRBD1 matches at 8 bases. The CDR3 totals 15 residues. Germline-derived CDR1 and CDR2 are KGHSH and LQKENI. Germline trimming cut 4 bases from V and 2 bases from J; bases unmatched to any gene: 6. CDR3 amino acids: CASSRRDRQNTEAFF. In DNA, the CDR3 is TGTGCCAGCTCACGGAGGGACAGGCAAAACACTGAAGCTTTCTTT.

The chain couples TRBV28 to TRBJ1-1, with 11 bases fitting TRBD1. Germline V CDR1 and CDR2: MDHEN, SYDVKM. The V and J ends lost 6 bases and 7 bases, in that order; junction bases with no gene match: 4. This CDR3 region has 13 residues. CDR3 residues: CASRGTGGLEAFF. The CDR3 DNA follows: TGTGCCAGCAGGGGGACAGGGGGGCTTGAAGCTTTCTTT.

This rearrangement joins TRBV21-1 to TRBJ2-5; TRBD1, the table's D call, lacks a check against the DNA. TRBV21-1 is termed a pseudogene. This CDR3 has 16 residues. CDR3 region: CASSSHRGPRGYTQYF. DNA for the CDR3: TGTGCCAGCAGCTCGCACAGGGGGCCCCGCGGGTATACCCAGTACTTC.

Only a few counts were recorded for this clone. The chain is built from TRBV10-1 and TRBJ2-1; TRBD1 aligns across 7 bases. The CDR3 has 13 residues. Looked up from germline, CDR1 is WNHNN and CDR2 is SYGVQD (reference sequence). V trimming: 8 bases; J trimming: 2 bases; junction bases outside the gene matches: 3. CDR3 protein: CASQGQPYNEQFF. CDR3 nucleotides: TGCGCCAGCCAGGGACAGCCCTACAATGAGCAGTTCTTC.

The V and J genes are TRBV2 and TRBJ2-7, with 9 bases fitting TRBD1. Per the germline V gene, CDR1 is SNHLY and CDR2 is FYNNEI. The CDR3 is made up of 16 amino acids. J was trimmed by 6 bases and V by 7 bases; bases with no gene match: 16. CDR3 nucleotide sequence: TGTGCCAGCAAGGGCATCCTGGGACAGGGAGTCCGCGAGCAGTACTTC. Translated, it gives CASKGILGQGVREQYF.

The CDR3 DNA reads as TGTGCCAGCAGCCAAGATAGGTTAGGGGCCTTGGCCCTCCTTAGCACAGATACGCAGTATTTT. This sequence encodes CASSQDRLGALALLSTDTQYF. The rearrangement uses TRBV14 and TRBJ2-3; D perhaps matches TRBD1 (5 bases). V was clipped by 0 bases and J by 0 bases, with 25 bases between them. Germline CDR1 is SGHDN and CDR2 is FVKESK. The CDR3 has 21 amino acids. The whole variable domain, remainder taken from reference TRBV14 and TRBJ2-3, is EAGVTQFPSHSVIEKGQTVTLRCDPISGHDNLYWYRRVMGKEIKFLLHFVKESKQDESGMPNNRFLAERTGGTYSTLKVQPAELEDSGVYFCASSQDRLGALALLSTDTQYFGPGTRLTVL.

Here the CDR3 reads CAISEVTAGNEKLFF. The CDR3 DNA reads as TGTGCCATCAGTGAGGTGACTGCTGGTAATGAAAAACTGTTTTTT. This chain connects TRBV10-3 to TRBJ1-4; unclear D gene. CDR1 is ENHRY, CDR2 SYGVKD, per germline. The CDR3 has 15 residues. Trimming stripped 2 bases from V and 4 bases from J, with 11 bases between.

The gene calls are TRBV10-3 and TRBJ1-2, with TRBD1 matching 7 bases. Germline V gene lookup returns CDR1 ENHRY and CDR2 SYGVKD. The CDR3 runs to 15 residues. V dropped 9 bases and J dropped 0; count of bases not matched to a gene: 10. The CDR3 bases are TGTGCCATTTCGGAACGGACAGGAACTAACTATGGCTACACCTTC. It translates to CAISERTGTNYGYTF.

The chain is built from TRBV27 and TRBJ1-1; the D gene is possibly TRBD1 (6 bases). V lost 5 bases and J lost 2, with 18 bases in between. This CDR3 comprises 16 residues. Germline V lookup: CDR1 MNHEY, CDR2 SMNVEV (reference sequence). CDR3 sequence: CASSPPGGKGNTEAFF. DNA of the CDR3: TGTGCCAGCAGTCCTCCGGGGGGCAAGGGAAACACTGAAGCTTTCTTT.

V is TRBV18 and J is TRBJ2-7, with TRBD1 matching 7 bases. V was pared by 5 bases and J by 3 bases, with 4 bases of the junction left unmatched. The CDR3 consists of 13 residues. The germline gives CDR1 KGHSH, CDR2 LQKENI. CDR3: CASSSGTDYEQYF. Here the CDR3 DNA reads TGTGCCAGCTCATCCGGGACAGACTACGAGCAGTACTTC.

This clone was observed a few times. The chain combines TRBV6-5 with TRBJ2-2; TRBD1 matches 7 bases. The CDR3 is 14 residues long. Looked up from germline, CDR1 is MNHEY and CDR2 is SVGAGI. V was clipped by 5 bases and J by 4 bases; unmatched bases: 4. CDR3 sequence (DNA): TGTGCCAGCAGTCCGGACAGGCCCACCGGGGAGCTGTTTTTT. It codes for CASSPDRPTGELFF.

This clone has only a few counts. This specimen includes other DNA sequences encoding the same CDR3. The chain links TRBV2 to TRBJ2-7; possibly TRBD2 for D (5 bases). The CDR3 sequence is 13 residues long. Germline CDR1 reads SNHLY; CDR2 reads FYNNEI. V dropped 6 bases and J dropped 3 bases, with 12 bases sitting between them. CDR3: CASSDSGNYEQYF. DNA for the CDR3: TGTGCCAGCAGCGACTCCGGGAACTACGAGCAGTACTTC.

Concerning this clone itself: The same CDR3 is also encoded by other DNA sequences in this sample. The chain uses TRBV11-3 and TRBJ2-1; 11 positions agree with TRBD2. The CDR3 spans 16 residues. Germline loops: CDR1 SGHNT, CDR2 YENEEA. V was pared by 5 bases and J by 4 bases, with 7 bases of the junction left unmatched. DNA for the CDR3: TGTGCCAGCAGCCCGCGGACTAGCGGGCTTTACAATGAGCAGTTCTTC. Its protein product is CASSPRTSGLYNEQFF.

The chain joins TRBV5-1 to TRBJ2-7, with 10 bases that match TRBD1. V was clipped by 4 bases and J by 2 bases; unmatched bases: 9. The CDR3 sequence is 16 residues long. Per the germline V gene, CDR1 is SGHRS and CDR2 is YFSETQ. CDR3 sequence (DNA): TGCGCCAGCAGCCTGGGACAGGGGACACCTACCTACGAGCAGTACTTC. It specifies CASSLGQGTPTYEQYF.

This rearrangement joins TRBV27 to TRBJ2-1; D gene ambiguous. The CDR3 runs to 12 residues. With 5 bases removed from V and 4 bases from J, the gap between germline ends came to 6 bases. In germline, CDR1 is MNHEY, CDR2 SMNVEV (reference sequence). CDR3 amino acids: CASSDMYNEQFF. CDR3 sequence (DNA): TGTGCCAGCAGTGACATGTACAATGAGCAGTTCTTC.

This sequence joins TRBV5-1 and TRBJ2-3, with D maybe TRBD2 (5 bases). Per the germline V gene, CDR1 is SGHRS and CDR2 is YFSETQ. The CDR3 contains 17 residues. Trimming shortened V by 2 bases and J by 2 bases, and 18 bases separated the two germline ends. CDR3: CASSFSGNLRPTDTQYF. CDR3 nucleotides: TGCGCCAGCAGCTTCTCGGGGAATTTAAGACCCACAGATACGCAGTATTTT.

This chain joins TRBV2 and TRBJ2-5; 8 nucleotides line up with TRBD2. The CDR3 is made up of 16 amino acids. Looked up from germline, CDR1 is SNHLY and CDR2 is FYNNEI. With V trimmed by 0 bases and J by 4 bases, 7 bases remained unmatched. In DNA form, the CDR3 reads TGTGCCAGCAGTGAAGCGAGGAGCGGGAGAGGAGAGACCCAGTACTTC. This codes for CASSEARSGRGETQYF.